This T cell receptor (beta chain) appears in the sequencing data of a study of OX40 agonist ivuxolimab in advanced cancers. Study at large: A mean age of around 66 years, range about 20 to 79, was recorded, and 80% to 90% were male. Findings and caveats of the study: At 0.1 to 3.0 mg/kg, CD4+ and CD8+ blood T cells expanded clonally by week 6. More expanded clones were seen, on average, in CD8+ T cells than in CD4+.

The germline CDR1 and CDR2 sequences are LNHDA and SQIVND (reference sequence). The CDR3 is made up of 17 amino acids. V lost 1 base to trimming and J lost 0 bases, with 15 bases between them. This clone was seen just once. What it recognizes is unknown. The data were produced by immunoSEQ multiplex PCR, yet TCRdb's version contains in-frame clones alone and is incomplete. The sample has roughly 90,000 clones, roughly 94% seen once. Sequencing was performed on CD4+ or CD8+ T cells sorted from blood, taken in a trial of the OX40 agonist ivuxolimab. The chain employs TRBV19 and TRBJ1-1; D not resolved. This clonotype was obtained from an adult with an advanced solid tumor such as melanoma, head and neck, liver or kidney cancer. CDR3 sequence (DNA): TGTGCCAGTAGTATAGCTCCACAGAGCCCCATGAACACTGAAGCTTTCTTT. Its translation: CASSIAPQSPMNTEAFF.